The entry that follows covers one T cell receptor (beta chain) sequence. The CDR3 length is 13 residues. Germline loops: CDR1 WNHNN, CDR2 SYGVQD (reference sequence). Trimming removed 4 bases from V and 9 bases from J, with 13 bases in between. The source of the sample is a study of blood T cell repertoires in COVID-19. Produced via immunoSEQ multiplex PCR; TCRdb's table is partial and in-frame only. The table lists 100,000 to 150,000 clones, around nine tenths of them singletons. Those enrolled, adults aged roughly 18 to 90 years, came from roughly 22 US areas. The genes are TRBV10-1 and TRBJ2-4, with D possibly being TRBD1 (6 bases). Sequenced sample: PBMCs or T cells enriched from blood (not recorded which). The receptor was isolated from a woman in her fifties or sixties who had recovered from COVID-19. CDR3 in DNA: TGCGCCAGCAGTGCTCTCGGCAGGGGCATTCAGTACTTC. Encoded protein: CASSALGRGIQYF.